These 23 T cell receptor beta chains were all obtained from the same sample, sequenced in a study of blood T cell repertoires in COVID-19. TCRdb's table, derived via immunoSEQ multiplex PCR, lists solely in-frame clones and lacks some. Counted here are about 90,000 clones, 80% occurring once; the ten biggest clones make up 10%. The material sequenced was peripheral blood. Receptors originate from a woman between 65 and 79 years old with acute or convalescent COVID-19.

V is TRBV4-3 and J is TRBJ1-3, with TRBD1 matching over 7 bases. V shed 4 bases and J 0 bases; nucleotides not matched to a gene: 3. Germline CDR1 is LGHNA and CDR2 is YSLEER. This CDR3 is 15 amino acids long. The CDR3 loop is CASSPGQNSGNTIYF. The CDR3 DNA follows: TGCGCCAGCAGCCCGGGACAGAACTCTGGAAACACCATATATTTT.

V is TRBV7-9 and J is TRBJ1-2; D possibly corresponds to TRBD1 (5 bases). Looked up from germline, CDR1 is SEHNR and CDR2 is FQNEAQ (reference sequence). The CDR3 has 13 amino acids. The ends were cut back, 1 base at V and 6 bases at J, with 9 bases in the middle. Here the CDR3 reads CASSLESGNGYTF. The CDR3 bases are TGTGCCAGCAGCTTAGAATCAGGGAATGGCTACACCTTC.

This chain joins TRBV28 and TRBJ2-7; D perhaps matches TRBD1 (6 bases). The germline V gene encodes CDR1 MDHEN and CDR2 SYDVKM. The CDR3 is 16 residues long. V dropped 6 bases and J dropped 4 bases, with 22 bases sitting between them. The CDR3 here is CASRPIRGRLIYEQYF. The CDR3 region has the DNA TGTGCCAGCAGACCGATCAGGGGAAGGTTAATTTACGAGCAGTACTTC.

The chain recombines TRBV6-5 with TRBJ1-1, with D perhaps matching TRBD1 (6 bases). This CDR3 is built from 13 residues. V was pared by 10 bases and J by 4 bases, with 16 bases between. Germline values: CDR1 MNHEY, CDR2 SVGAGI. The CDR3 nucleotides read TGTGCCACCCAGGGGCCTCAGGGCACTGAAGCTTTCTTT. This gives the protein CATQGPQGTEAFF.

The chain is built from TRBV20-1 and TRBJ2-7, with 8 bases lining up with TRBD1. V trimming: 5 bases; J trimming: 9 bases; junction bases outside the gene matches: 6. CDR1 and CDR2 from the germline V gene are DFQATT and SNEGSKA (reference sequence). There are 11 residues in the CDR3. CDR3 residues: CSAATGVGQYF. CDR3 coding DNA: TGCAGTGCTGCGACAGGGGTCGGGCAGTACTTC.

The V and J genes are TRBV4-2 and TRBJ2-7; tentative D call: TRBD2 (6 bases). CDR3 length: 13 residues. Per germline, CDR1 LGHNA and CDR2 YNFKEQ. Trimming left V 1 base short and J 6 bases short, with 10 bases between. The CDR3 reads CASSQAGGGEQYF. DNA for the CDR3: TGTGCCAGCAGCCAAGCCGGGGGTGGCGAGCAGTACTTC.

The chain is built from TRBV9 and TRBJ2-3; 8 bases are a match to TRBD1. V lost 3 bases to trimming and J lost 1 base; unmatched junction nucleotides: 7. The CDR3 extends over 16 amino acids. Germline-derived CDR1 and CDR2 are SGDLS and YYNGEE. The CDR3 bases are TGTGCCAGCAGCGATCGACAGGGGTCTGGCACAGATACGCAGTATTTT. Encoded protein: CASSDRQGSGTDTQYF.

The CDR3 loop is CAISERATAGRYGYTF. CDR3 DNA: TGTGCCATCAGTGAGAGGGCAACAGCAGGGCGCTATGGCTACACCTTC. The chain carries TRBV10-3 and TRBJ1-2; TRBD1 is a possible D gene (5 bases). The CDR3 length is 16 residues. CDR1 and CDR2 from the germline V gene are ENHRY and SYGVKD. V lost 2 bases and J 4 bases, leaving 17 bases between the germline ends.

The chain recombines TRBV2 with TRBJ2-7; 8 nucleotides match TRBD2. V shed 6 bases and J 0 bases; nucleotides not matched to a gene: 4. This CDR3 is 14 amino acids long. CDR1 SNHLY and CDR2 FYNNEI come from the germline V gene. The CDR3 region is CASSPGTSSYEQYF. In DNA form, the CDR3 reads TGTGCCAGCAGCCCCGGGACTAGCTCCTACGAGCAGTACTTC.

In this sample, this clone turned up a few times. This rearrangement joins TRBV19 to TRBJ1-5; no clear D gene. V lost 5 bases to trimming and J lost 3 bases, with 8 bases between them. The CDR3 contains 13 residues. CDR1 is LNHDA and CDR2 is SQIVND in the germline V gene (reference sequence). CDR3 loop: CASSVRDNQPQHF. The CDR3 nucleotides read TGTGCCAGTAGTGTGCGGGACAATCAGCCCCAGCATTTT. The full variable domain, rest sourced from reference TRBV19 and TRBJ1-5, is DGGITQSPKYLFRKEGQNVTLSCEQNLNHDAMYWYRQDPGQGLRLIYYSQIVNDFQKGDIAEGYSVSREKKESFPLTVTSAQKNPTAFYLCASSVRDNQPQHFGDGTRLSIL.

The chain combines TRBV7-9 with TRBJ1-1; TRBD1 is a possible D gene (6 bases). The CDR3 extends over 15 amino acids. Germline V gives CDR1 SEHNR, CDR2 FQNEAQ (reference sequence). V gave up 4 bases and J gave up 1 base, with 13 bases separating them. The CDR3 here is CASSYGQTPNTEAFF. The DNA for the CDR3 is TGTGCCAGCAGCTACGGACAGACGCCGAACACTGAAGCTTTCTTT.

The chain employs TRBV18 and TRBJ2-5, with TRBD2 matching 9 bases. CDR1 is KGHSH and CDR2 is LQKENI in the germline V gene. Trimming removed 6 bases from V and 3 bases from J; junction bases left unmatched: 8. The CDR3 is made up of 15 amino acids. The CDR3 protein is CASSRGTSWEETQYF. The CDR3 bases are TGTGCCAGCTCGCGAGGGACTAGCTGGGAAGAGACCCAGTACTTC.

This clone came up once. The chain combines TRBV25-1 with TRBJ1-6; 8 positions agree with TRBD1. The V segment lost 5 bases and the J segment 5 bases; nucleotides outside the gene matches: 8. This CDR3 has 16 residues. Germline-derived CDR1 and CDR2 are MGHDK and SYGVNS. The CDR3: CASSPGGGGDNSPLHF. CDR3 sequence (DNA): TGTGCCAGCAGTCCAGGGGGCGGAGGGGATAATTCACCCCTCCACTTT.

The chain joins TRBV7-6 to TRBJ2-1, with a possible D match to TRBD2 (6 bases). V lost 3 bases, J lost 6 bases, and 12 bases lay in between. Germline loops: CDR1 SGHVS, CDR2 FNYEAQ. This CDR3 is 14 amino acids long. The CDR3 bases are TGTGCCAGCAGCTTCGGGGGAGATGTCAATGAGCAGTTCTTC. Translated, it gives CASSFGGDVNEQFF. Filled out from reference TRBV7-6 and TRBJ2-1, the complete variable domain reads GAGVSQSPRYKVTKRGQDVALRCDPISGHVSLYWYRQALGQGPEFLTYFNYEAQQDKSGLPNDRFSAERPEGSISTLTIQRTEQRDSAMYRCASSFGGDVNEQFFGPGTRLTVL.

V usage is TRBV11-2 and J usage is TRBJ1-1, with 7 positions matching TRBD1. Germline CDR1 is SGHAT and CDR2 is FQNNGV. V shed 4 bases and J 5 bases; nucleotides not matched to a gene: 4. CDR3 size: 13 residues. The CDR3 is CASSWEQGTEAFF. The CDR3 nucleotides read TGTGCCAGCAGCTGGGAACAGGGGACTGAAGCTTTCTTT.

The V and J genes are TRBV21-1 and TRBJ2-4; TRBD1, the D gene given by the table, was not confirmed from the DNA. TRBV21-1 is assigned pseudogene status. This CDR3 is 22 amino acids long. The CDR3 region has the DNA TGTGCCAGCGGGGCTCGGGACAGGGTTACTTTTTTTAAGGGTCTAGCCAAAAACATTCAGTACTTC. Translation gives CASGARDRVTFFKGLAKNIQYF.

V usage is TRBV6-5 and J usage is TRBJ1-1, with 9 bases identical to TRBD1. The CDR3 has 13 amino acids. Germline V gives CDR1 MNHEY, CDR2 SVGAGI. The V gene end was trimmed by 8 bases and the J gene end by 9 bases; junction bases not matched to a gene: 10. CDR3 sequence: CASGTQGQGKAFF. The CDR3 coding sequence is TGTGCCAGCGGTACCCAAGGACAGGGGAAAGCTTTCTTT.

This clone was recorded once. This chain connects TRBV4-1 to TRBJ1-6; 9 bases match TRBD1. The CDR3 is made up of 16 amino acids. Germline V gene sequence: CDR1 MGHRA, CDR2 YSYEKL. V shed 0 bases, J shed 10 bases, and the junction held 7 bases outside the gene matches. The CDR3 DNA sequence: TGCGCCAGCAGCCAAGACTTACAGGGGGCAGGATCACCCCTCCACTTT. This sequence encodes CASSQDLQGAGSPLHF.

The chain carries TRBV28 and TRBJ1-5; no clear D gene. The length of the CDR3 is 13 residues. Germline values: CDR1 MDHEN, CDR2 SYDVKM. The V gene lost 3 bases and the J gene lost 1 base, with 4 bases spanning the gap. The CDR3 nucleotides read TGTGCCAGCAGTTTTTCAAGCAATCAGCCCCAGCATTTT. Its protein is CASSFSSNQPQHF.

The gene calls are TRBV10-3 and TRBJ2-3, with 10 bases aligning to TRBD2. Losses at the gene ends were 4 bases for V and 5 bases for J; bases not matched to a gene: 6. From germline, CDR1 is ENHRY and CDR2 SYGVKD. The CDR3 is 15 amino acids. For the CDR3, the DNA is TGTGCCATCAGTGGAGGTAGCGGGGGGATAGATACGCAGTATTTT. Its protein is CAISGGSGGIDTQYF.

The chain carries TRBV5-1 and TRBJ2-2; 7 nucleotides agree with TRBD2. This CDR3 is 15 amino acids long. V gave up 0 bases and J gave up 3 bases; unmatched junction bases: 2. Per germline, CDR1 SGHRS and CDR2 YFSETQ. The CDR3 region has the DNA TGCGCCAGCAGCTTGGGGGGACTATACACCGGGGAGCTGTTTTTT. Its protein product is CASSLGGLYTGELFF. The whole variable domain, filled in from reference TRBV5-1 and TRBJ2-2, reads KAGVTQTPRYLIKTRGQQVTLSCSPISGHRSVSWYQQTPGQGLQFLFEYFSETQRNKGNFPGRFSGRQFSNSRSEMNVSTLELGDSALYLCASSLGGLYTGELFFGEGSRLTVL.

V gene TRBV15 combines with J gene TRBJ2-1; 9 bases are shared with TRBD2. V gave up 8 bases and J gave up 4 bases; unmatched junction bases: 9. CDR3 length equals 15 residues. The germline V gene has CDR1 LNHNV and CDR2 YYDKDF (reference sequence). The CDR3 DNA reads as TGTGCCACCGCGGCGGGAGGGACAGATTACAATGAGCAGTTCTTC. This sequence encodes CATAAGGTDYNEQFF.

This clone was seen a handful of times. The CDR3 here is CASSISHTGQGRRSPLHF. The CDR3 DNA reads as TGTGCCAGTAGTATAAGTCACACCGGACAGGGAAGGCGATCACCCCTCCACTTT. The rearrangement uses TRBV19 and TRBJ1-6, with 8 bases identical to TRBD1. The CDR3 is 18 residues long. With 2 bases clipped from V and 10 bases from J, the junction kept 16 bases outside the gene matches. Germline V gene data show CDR1 as LNHDA and CDR2 as SQIVND (reference sequence).